A selection of T cell receptor beta chains follows, all from one sample in a study of CD8 T cells in Susac syndrome. TCRdb fed the immunoSEQ multiplex PCR reads into MiXCR, producing one record per CDR3 protein. The table lists about 210,000 distinct CDR3 sequences, 95% of them singletons, with 0.085% to 0.1% in the top ten. Material: CD4+ T cells from PBMCs. These receptors all come from a human donor with multiple sclerosis. The CDR3 runs from the conserved cysteine through the conserved F or W. Each record gives: D gene, CDR3 length, clone size, J gene, V gene, CDR3 protein, CDR3 DNA. D genes are given only for firm matches. Not every row has a clone size; where given, it reads once, few, many or a size class.

>-|12|-|TRBJ1-3|TRBV29-1
CSTSGSGNTIYF
TGCAGCACGTCAGGGTCTGGAAACACCATATATTTT
>-|13|-|TRBJ2-7|TRBV4-2
CASSQGGEYEQYF
TGTGCCAGCAGCCAAGGGGGAGAGTACGAGCAGTACTTC
>-|13|-|TRBJ2-7|TRBV25-1
CASSETQWYEQYF
TGTGCCAGCAGTGAGACACAGTGGTACGAGCAGTACTTC
>-|13|-|TRBJ1-2|TRBV30
CAWTQGFNYGYTF
TGTGCCTGGACGCAGGGCTTTAACTATGGCTACACCTTC
>-|13|once|TRBJ2-2|TRBV7-2
CASSLMGVGELFF
TGTGCCAGCAGCTTAATGGGTGTCGGGGAGCTGTTTTTT
>TRBD1|20|once|TRBJ1-6|TRBV15
CATSRDPGFSGQGYNSPLHF
TGTGCCACCAGCAGAGATCCGGGCTTTAGCGGACAGGGATATAATTCACCCCTCCACTTT
>-|14|-|TRBJ1-1|TRBV12-5
CASDKGTGNTEAFF
TGTGCTAGTGACAAAGGGACGGGGAACACTGAAGCTTTCTTT
>TRBD1|14|-|TRBJ1-2|TRBV20-1
CSASRDDRAHGYTF
TGCAGTGCTAGTCGAGACGACAGGGCCCATGGCTACACCTTC
>TRBD2|12|-|TRBJ2-7|TRBV11-3
CASSSWGGEQYF
TGTGCCAGCAGCTCCTGGGGGGGCGAGCAGTACTTC
>-|14|-|TRBJ2-2|TRBV5-1
CASSSMARAGELFF
TGCGCCAGCAGCTCCATGGCCCGGGCCGGGGAGCTGTTTTTT
>TRBD1|15|-|TRBJ1-2|TRBV3-1
CASSPTGQNLRGYTF
TGTGCCAGCAGCCCGACAGGGCAAAACTTGAGGGGCTACACCTTC
>-|13|once|TRBJ2-3|TRBV28
CASRGGGRDTQYF
TGTGCCAGCAGAGGCGGAGGGAGAGATACGCAGTATTTT
>TRBD1|15|-|TRBJ2-5|TRBV12-3/TRBV12-4
CASSPGQGVWETQYF
TGTGCCAGCAGCCCGGGACAGGGGGTTTGGGAGACCCAGTACTTC
>-|15|-|TRBJ2-1|TRBV27
CASSQGQVWSREQFF
TGTGCCAGCAGTCAGGGCCAAGTTTGGAGCAGGGAGCAGTTCTTC
>-|15|-|TRBJ1-5|TRBV5-1
CASSLGGGTGQPQHF
TGCGCCAGCAGCTTGGGTGGGGGAACGGGGCAGCCCCAGCATTTT
>TRBD2|15|-|TRBJ2-3|TRBV29-1
CSVARTSGSTDTQYF
TGCAGCGTTGCCCGAACTAGCGGGAGCACAGATACGCAGTATTTT
>-|12|-|TRBJ2-2|TRBV7-9
CASSLVSEELFF
TGTGCCAGCAGCTTAGTTTCTGAGGAGCTGTTTTTT
>TRBD2|13|-|TRBJ2-5|TRBV7-9
CASSFGRAETQYF
TGTGCCAGCAGCTTCGGGAGGGCGGAGACCCAGTACTTC
>-|15|-|TRBJ1-1|TRBV21-1
CASSNYRGLGPEAFF
TGTGCCAGCAGCAACTACAGGGGGCTGGGGCCTGAAGCTTTCTTT
>-|12|-|TRBJ2-3|TRBV9
CASSEGWDTQYF
TGTGCCAGCAGCGAGGGGTGGGATACGCAGTATTTT
>-|14|-|TRBJ2-1|TRBV29-1
CSVGVLGAYNEQFF
TGCAGCGTTGGGGTCTTGGGGGCCTACAATGAGCAGTTCTTC
>-|15|-|TRBJ1-2|TRBV3-1
CASSQGADTYWGYTF
TGTGCCAGCAGCCAAGGGGCAGACACCTATTGGGGCTACACCTTC
>TRBD2|16|-|TRBJ2-1|TRBV5-4
CASSSLGRGTYNEQFF
TGTGCCAGCAGCTCCCTGGGGCGGGGGACTTACAATGAGCAGTTCTTC
>-|14|-|TRBJ2-1|TRBV29-1
CSARIDSSYNEQFF
TGCAGCGCTCGAATCGACAGCTCCTACAATGAGCAGTTCTTC
>TRBD1|15|once|TRBJ1-5|TRBV4-2
CASSQDRDSDQPQHF
TGTGCCAGCAGCCAAGATAGGGACAGCGATCAGCCCCAGCATTTT
>-|15|-|TRBJ2-3|TRBV29-1
CSVDSRHSETDTQYF
TGCAGCGTTGACAGCCGGCATTCAGAGACAGATACGCAGTATTTT
>-|12|-|TRBJ2-3|TRBV20-1
CSAVGSTDTQYF
TGCAGTGCCGTCGGGAGCACAGATACGCAGTATTTT
>-|14|-|TRBJ2-7|TRBV9
CASSVEPASYEQYF
TGTGCCAGCAGCGTAGAGCCAGCCTCCTACGAGCAGTACTTC
>TRBD2|15|once|TRBJ2-3|TRBV23-1
CARRGTSGDTDTQYF
TGCGCCAGGAGAGGGACTAGCGGGGACACAGATACGCAGTATTTT
>-|13|-|TRBJ2-3|TRBV7-3
CASSYPWEDTQYF
TGTGCCAGCAGCTATCCATGGGAGGATACGCAGTATTTT
>-|16|-|TRBJ1-2|TRBV20-1
CSVHRPNLFSAYGYTF
TGCAGTGTGCACCGACCCAACCTCTTCAGCGCCTATGGCTACACCTTC
>TRBD1|13|-|TRBJ1-2|TRBV29-1
CSAEVGDRVGYTF
TGCAGCGCCGAAGTTGGGGACAGGGTTGGCTACACCTTC
>-|16|-|TRBJ1-5|TRBV3-1
CASSQEFDTSNQPQHF
TGTGCCAGCAGCCAAGAATTCGATACTAGCAATCAGCCCCAGCATTTT
>TRBD1|13|-|TRBJ1-5|TRBV29-1
CSVQTGGNQPQHF
TGCAGCGTTCAGACAGGGGGGAATCAGCCCCAGCATTTT
>TRBD2|15|-|TRBJ2-7|TRBV20-1
CSAFTGTSGSYEQYF
TGCAGTGCTTTTACCGGGACTAGCGGCTCCTACGAGCAGTACTTC
>-|14|-|TRBJ1-2|TRBV6-6
CASSPDRTNYGYTF
TGTGCCAGCAGCCCGGACAGAACTAACTATGGCTACACCTTC
>-|13|-|TRBJ2-7|TRBV28
CASSLSNSYEQYF
TGTGCCAGCAGTTTATCCAATTCCTACGAGCAGTACTTC
>TRBD1|15|-|TRBJ2-2|TRBV20-1
CSARETGAGTGELFF
TGCAGTGCTAGGGAGACAGGGGCCGGCACCGGGGAGCTGTTTTTT
>TRBD1|15|once|TRBJ1-5|TRBV19
CASSTLDRERRPQHF
TGTGCCAGTAGTACCCTAGACAGGGAAAGGCGGCCCCAGCATTTT
>-|15|-|TRBJ2-7|TRBV7-2
CASSVGRSGAGEQYF
TGTGCCAGCAGCGTCGGCAGGTCAGGGGCCGGCGAGCAGTACTTC
>-|12|-|TRBJ1-2|TRBV15
CATSRRAGSYTF
TGTGCCACCAGCAGGAGGGCGGGAAGCTACACCTTC
>-|14|-|TRBJ2-3|TRBV11-2
CASSLVRATDTQYF
TGTGCCAGCAGCTTAGTTCGAGCCACAGATACGCAGTATTTT
>TRBD1|12|-|TRBJ2-4|TRBV2
CASNLQGSIQYF
TGTGCCAGCAATTTACAGGGGAGCATTCAGTACTTC
>TRBD2|14|-|TRBJ2-7|TRBV3-1
CASTLTSGPYEQYF
TGTGCCAGCACCTTGACTAGCGGCCCCTACGAGCAGTACTTC
>-|15|-|TRBJ2-3|TRBV5-4
CASSRSGSSTDTQYF
TGTGCCAGCAGCCGTAGCGGTTCCTCCACAGATACGCAGTATTTT
>-|14|once|TRBJ2-3|TRBV30
CAWSVPGATDTQYF
TGTGCCTGGAGTGTACCCGGGGCCACAGATACGCAGTATTTT
>TRBD2|13|few|TRBJ2-7|TRBV19
CASSRGGNYEQYF
TGTGCCAGTAGTAGGGGAGGGAACTACGAGCAGTACTTC
>-|13|-|TRBJ1-5|TRBV30
CAWSVGVSQPQHF
TGTGCCTGGAGTGTGGGGGTGAGTCAGCCCCAGCATTTT
>TRBD2|17|-|TRBJ2-7|TRBV4-1
CASSQEGGFSLLSEQYF
TGCGCCAGCAGCCAAGAGGGAGGGTTTAGTTTGTTGTCCGAGCAGTACTTC
>TRBD2|13|-|TRBJ2-1|TRBV5-1
CASSLAGLAGWFF
TGCGCCAGCAGCTTGGCCGGACTAGCGGGTTGGTTCTTC
>TRBD1|17|-|TRBJ1-6|TRBV27
CASRKFRDSPANSPLHF
TGTGCCAGCAGAAAATTTCGGGACAGCCCTGCTAATTCACCCCTCCACTTT
>-|13|-|TRBJ2-5|TRBV15
CATSGTQGRTQYF
TGTGCCACCAGCGGAACACAGGGAAGGACCCAGTACTTC
>-|15|once|TRBJ1-5|TRBV29-1
CSVVGGTGANQPQHF
TGCAGCGTTGTCGGGGGGACCGGGGCCAATCAGCCCCAGCATTTT
>TRBD1|13|-|TRBJ1-5|TRBV20-1
CSATTGGLGPQHF
TGCAGTGCAACCACAGGGGGCCTCGGGCCCCAGCATTTT
>TRBD2|18|-|TRBJ2-7|TRBV27
CASSLSRGLAGFPYEQYF
TGTGCCAGCAGTTTATCAAGAGGACTAGCGGGATTTCCCTACGAGCAGTACTTC